A single sample gave rise to the 7 T cell receptor beta chains below, sequenced in a study of beta chain features in type 1 diabetes. Findings of the study overall: Moderately but significantly shorter TCRB CDR3s were found in Type 1 diabetes patients in all four CD4+ subsets.

The entirety of the isolated RNA underwent reverse transcription, so expressed TCRB transcripts were sequenced. Method: immunoSEQ multiplex PCR; TCRdb's copy keeps in-frame clones and lacks some. The table has 300,000 or so clones, 9.3% seen once. These receptors' antigens are unknown. The material sequenced was central memory CD4+ T cells from blood. These receptors were collected from a man aged 25-45 years with type 1 diabetes.

This clone was seen only a few times. The chain combines TRBV7-9 with TRBJ2-3, with 12 bases fitting TRBD2. Germline V gene lookup returns CDR1 SEHNR and CDR2 FQNEAQ (reference sequence). The CDR3 extends over 17 amino acids. V lost 1 base, J lost 4 bases, and 6 bases stayed unmatched. The CDR3 DNA sequence: TGTGCCAGCAGCTTAGGCCCTAGCGGGGGGGCCGCAGATACGCAGTATTTT. Its protein product is CASSLGPSGGAADTQYF.

V and J are TRBV9 and TRBJ2-3; D may correspond to TRBD1 or TRBD2 (5 bases each). The CDR3 has 16 amino acids. The ends were cut back, 4 bases at V and 0 bases at J, with 15 bases in the middle. Germline assignment: CDR1 SGDLS and CDR2 YYNGEE. The CDR3 nucleotides read TGTGCCAGCAGCCTACTAGGGGACCTAAGCACAGATACGCAGTATTTT. Translated, it gives CASSLLGDLSTDTQYF. Full variable domain (outside the CDR3, taken from reference TRBV9 and TRBJ2-3): DSGVTQTPKHLITATGQRVTLRCSPRSGDLSVYWYQQSLDQGLQFLIQYYNGEERAKGNILERFSAQQFPDLHSELNLSSLELGDSALYFCASSLLGDLSTDTQYFGPGTRLTVL.

This clone was detected only a few times. CDR3 bases: TGTGCCAGCAGCTTACTACTGGGGAAGCAGTTCTTC. This sequence encodes CASSLLLGKQFF. The V gene is TRBV7-9, the J gene TRBJ2-1; D uncertain. Trimming removed 2 bases at V and 11 bases at J, with 10 bases between. Germline V lookup: CDR1 SEHNR, CDR2 FQNEAQ (reference sequence). The CDR3 loop spans 12 amino acids.

The V call is TRBV5-1, the J call TRBJ2-4; D may be TRBD1 or TRBD2 (6 bases each). CDR3 length: 16 residues. Trimming removed 0 bases from V and 0 bases from J, with 10 bases in between. The germline V gene encodes CDR1 SGHRS and CDR2 YFSETQ. CDR3 amino acids: CASSLEGGLAKNIQYF. CDR3 nucleotides: TGCGCCAGCAGCTTGGAGGGGGGCCTAGCCAAAAACATTCAGTACTTC.

This clone was seen a handful of times. The chain joins TRBV4-3 to TRBJ2-2, with D uncertain. Germline loops: CDR1 LGHNA, CDR2 YSLEER. The CDR3 length is 17 residues. Trimming took off 0 bases at V and 1 base at J, with 12 bases between the two ends. This chain's CDR3 is CASSQDFEALNTGELFF. In DNA, the CDR3 is TGCGCCAGCAGCCAAGATTTCGAGGCCCTGAACACCGGGGAGCTGTTTTTT.

This clone was seen a handful of times. This chain links TRBV30 with TRBJ1-2; no clear D gene. Germline CDR1 reads GTSNPN; CDR2 reads SVGIG (reference sequence). Deletions cut 0 bases from V and 8 bases from J, with 13 bases between. The CDR3 runs to 13 residues. The CDR3 coding sequence is TGTGCCTGGAGTGTCCAGGACGACCTCGGCTACACCTTC. Amino acids: CAWSVQDDLGYTF.

In this sample, this clone turned up a few times. The junction does not match germline at one end; this may be a read error. This sample includes further DNA sequences coding for the same CDR3. The V call is TRBV7-2, the J call TRBJ2-1; D might be TRBD1 (6 bases). The germline gives CDR1 SGHTA, CDR2 FQGNSA. This CDR3 is built from 14 residues. For the CDR3, the DNA is TGCGCCAGCAGCTTCGACAGGTCCTACAATGAGCAGTTCTTC. Amino acids: CASSFDRSYNEQFF.